What follows are 31 T cell receptor beta chains derived from one specimen sequenced in a study of T cells in Graves' hyperthyroidism and ophthalmopathy. Regions amplified from RNA transcripts were the TCR beta CDR3 regions. HTBI primers were employed in a first-round RT-PCR of the TCR CDR3. MiXCR was run by TCRdb on the multiplex PCR reads, yielding one entry per CDR3 protein. The sample comprises about 660,000 distinct CDR3 sequences, 45% of which are singletons, and more than 7% rests with the top ten. Sequences were obtained from peripheral blood or thyroid tissue (not recorded which). The origin of the receptors is an adult man with Graves' disease, either hyperthyroidism or ophthalmopathy (not recorded which).

This clonotype was detected many times. The chain is built from TRBV9 and TRBJ1-1, with a tentative D call TRBD1 (5 bases). The V end was cut by 0 bases, the J end by 3 bases, with 9 bases between. CDR1 SGDLS and CDR2 YYNGEE come from the germline V gene. The CDR3 sequence is 14 residues long. The CDR3 protein is CASSVGPGHTEAFF. The CDR3 DNA follows: TGTGCCAGCAGCGTAGGTCCAGGGCACACTGAAGCTTTCTTT.

The gene calls are TRBV7-2 and TRBJ1-1; D is unresolved. Germline CDR1 and CDR2: SGHTA and FQGNSA. The CDR3 length is 15 residues. Between the trimmed V and J ends, which lost 2 bases and 1 base, there was a span of 11 bases. The CDR3 loop is CASSLSTRANTEAFF. DNA for the CDR3: TGTGCCAGCAGCTTAAGTACCCGGGCGAACACTGAAGCTTTCTTT.

The chain couples TRBV19 to TRBJ1-5; D may be TRBD1 (6 bases). The ends were cut back, 9 bases at V and 4 bases at J, with 19 bases in the middle. Germline V gives CDR1 LNHDA, CDR2 SQIVND (reference sequence). This CDR3 contains 15 residues. CDR3 nucleotides: TGTGCCAGCAAACCCTCCGGGACACAAAATCAGCCCCAGCATTTT. It translates to CASKPSGTQNQPQHF.

This clonotype was observed once. The rearrangement links TRBV24-1 to TRBJ2-2; the D gene could be TRBD1 or TRBD2 (5 bases each). The CDR3 totals 15 residues. Per germline, CDR1 KGHDR and CDR2 SFDVKD. V lost 4 bases to trimming and J lost 3 bases, with 11 bases between them. The CDR3 region is CATSEGDGYTGELFF. For the CDR3, the DNA is TGTGCCACCAGTGAGGGGGATGGCTACACCGGGGAGCTGTTTTTT.

This rearrangement joins TRBV12-3 or TRBV12-4 to TRBJ2-5; D gene unclear. This CDR3 comprises 13 residues. The V end lost 8 bases, the J end lost 0 bases, and 10 bases lay between the germline ends. CDR3 amino acids: CASSTLYQETQYF. The CDR3 DNA follows: TGTGCCAGCTCTACCCTGTACCAAGAGACCCAGTACTTC.

Many counts were recorded for this clonotype. The chain couples TRBV24-1 to TRBJ1-5; perhaps TRBD1 as D (5 bases). V was clipped by 6 bases and J by 3 bases, with 14 bases between them. Germline V gives CDR1 KGHDR, CDR2 SFDVKD. This CDR3 comprises 15 residues. Here the CDR3 reads CATSPTQDPNQPQHF. CDR3 nucleotides: TGTGCCACCAGTCCAACACAGGACCCCAATCAGCCCCAGCATTTT.

This clonotype was detected only once. Being one base from a much bigger clone, this may be a read error. The chain links TRBV7-9 to TRBJ1-1, with TRBD1 matching over 7 bases. The CDR3 spans 15 residues. Germline CDR1 is SEHNR and CDR2 is FQNEAQ (reference sequence). CDR3 sequence reads: CASSVGTAMNAEAFF. CDR3 coding DNA: TGTGCCAGCAGCGTTGGGACAGCTATGAACGCTGAAGCTTTCTTT.

This clonotype was seen a few times. The V call is TRBV14, the J call TRBJ1-1; D not resolved. The germline V gene encodes CDR1 SGHDN and CDR2 FVKESK. CDR3 length: 15 amino acids. The ends were cut back, 2 bases at V and 1 base at J, with 11 bases in the middle. CDR3 protein: CASSQRSGSNTEAFF. The CDR3 region has the DNA TGTGCCAGCAGCCAACGGTCAGGTTCGAACACTGAAGCTTTCTTT.

The chain joins TRBV12-3 or TRBV12-4 to TRBJ1-4; D not resolved. V was trimmed by 2 bases and J by 0 bases, leaving 16 bases between them. The CDR3 totals 18 residues. The CDR3 loop reads CASSLSPIRGATNEKLFF. DNA for the CDR3: TGTGCCAGCAGTTTATCCCCGATTCGTGGTGCAACTAATGAAAAACTGTTTTTT.

The chain carries TRBV9 and TRBJ1-5; perhaps TRBD1 as D (5 bases). The CDR3 is made up of 14 amino acids. Germline CDR1 is SGDLS and CDR2 is YYNGEE. V was trimmed by 0 bases and J by 3 bases, leaving 7 bases between them. The CDR3 bases are TGTGCCAGCAGCGTAGGGGGGAACAATCAGCCCCAGCATTTT. Protein: CASSVGGNNQPQHF.

The chain recombines TRBV7-6 with TRBJ2-2, with D tentatively TRBD1 (6 bases). The V end was cut by 0 bases, the J end by 3 bases, with 20 bases between. The CDR3 runs 19 residues. Germline CDR1 reads SGHVS; CDR2 reads FNYEAQ. The CDR3, as DNA: TGTGCCAGCAGCTTAGCGTCTGGACAGAGCTATGGCTACACCGGGGAGCTGTTTTTT. Translation: CASSLASGQSYGYTGELFF.

The V gene is TRBV18, the J gene TRBJ1-6, with D unresolved. The V gene's germline CDR1 is KGHSH and CDR2 LQKENI. With 2 bases removed from V and 12 bases from J, the gap between germline ends came to 11 bases. The CDR3 extends over 13 amino acids. The CDR3 DNA reads as TGTGCCAGCTCACCAAGTCCATCGGAACCCCTCCACTTT. It codes for CASSPSPSEPLHF.

The genes are TRBV15 and TRBJ2-7; D gene uncertain. Trimming took off 3 bases at V and 0 bases at J, with 18 bases between the two ends. The CDR3 loop spans 17 amino acids. Germline V gene lookup returns CDR1 LNHNV and CDR2 YYDKDF (reference sequence). In nucleotides, the CDR3 is TGTGCCACCAGCAGCTCCAATAGCACCGGGTCCTCCTACGAGCAGTACTTC. Its translation is CATSSSNSTGSSYEQYF.

For this clonotype: The junction departs from the called germline gene at one end, perhaps through a read error. The chain joins TRBV5-1 to TRBJ1-1, with no clear D. CDR3 length: 15 residues. Per germline, CDR1 SGHRS and CDR2 YFSETQ. The CDR3 DNA reads as TGCGCCAGCAGCTTGACCACTTCACCTAACACTGGAGCTTTCTTT. It yields the protein CASSLTTSPNTGAFF.

The rearrangement links TRBV19 to TRBJ1-1, with TRBD1 identical over 9 bases. The CDR3 consists of 14 residues. V shed 4 bases and J 4 bases; nucleotides not matched to a gene: 4. Germline lookup yields CDR1 LNHDA and CDR2 SQIVND (reference sequence). The CDR3 coding sequence is TGTGCCAGTAGTACCGGGACAGGGCTCACTGAAGCTTTCTTT. Protein: CASSTGTGLTEAFF.

The chain carries TRBV19 and TRBJ2-7, with D perhaps given as TRBD1 or TRBD2 (5 bases each). CDR3 length equals 15 residues. CDR1 is LNHDA, CDR2 SQIVND, per germline (reference sequence). V was clipped by 3 bases and J by 0 bases, with 12 bases between them. The CDR3 nucleotides read TGTGCCAGTAGTATTGACGGGACGTCCTCCTACGAGCAGTACTTC. Its protein product is CASSIDGTSSYEQYF. The full variable domain, with the rest looked up from reference TRBV19 and TRBJ2-7, is DGGITQSPKYLFRKEGQNVTLSCEQNLNHDAMYWYRQDPGQGLRLIYYSQIVNDFQKGDIAEGYSVSREKKESFPLTVTSAQKNPTAFYLCASSIDGTSSYEQYFGPGTRLTVT.

The V gene is TRBV11-1, the J gene TRBJ2-5; D not resolved. The germline CDR1 and CDR2 sequences are SGHAT and FQDESV (reference sequence). The length of the CDR3 is 13 residues. The CDR3 protein is CARKALGVETQYF. DNA of the CDR3: TGTGCTAGAAAAGCTCTTGGGGTGGAGACCCAGTACTTC.

This clonotype was counted at least ten times. The chain joins TRBV24-1 to TRBJ1-5; 9 bases agree with TRBD1. Germline V CDR1 and CDR2: KGHDR, SFDVKD. The CDR3 is made up of 13 amino acids. The junction had 9 bases not matched to a gene; V was cut back by 12 bases and J by 7 bases. Here the CDR3 reads CAADRGYGQPQHF. The CDR3 nucleotides are TGTGCCGCGGACAGGGGATACGGACAGCCCCAGCATTTT.

Concerning this clonotype itself: Here the CDR3 omits its conserved ending phenylalanine or tryptophan, so a read error is the likely source. The V gene is TRBV29-1, the J gene TRBJ1-6; D uncertain. Germline assignment: CDR1 SQVTM and CDR2 ANQGSEA. CDR3 length: 13 residues. V lost 8 bases and J lost 10, with 18 bases in between. The CDR3 bases are TGCAGCCAAGACCGGGGAGGAGGATCACCCCTCCACTCT. Amino acids: CSQDRGGGSPLHS.

A word on this clonotype: A much larger clone differs by one base, so this may be a read error. The chain recombines TRBV2 with TRBJ2-7; D call uncertain. Germline CDR1 is SNHLY and CDR2 is FYNNEI. This CDR3 is 11 amino acids long. CDR3 bases: TGTGGCAGCAGCCAATTTGGCGAGCAGTACTTC. Its translation is CGSSQFGEQYF.

This clonotype is a singleton in its sample. A read error is possible here, since a much larger clone lies one base away. V and J are TRBV29-1 and TRBJ1-5, with D tentatively TRBD1 (5 bases). Germline V gene sequence: CDR1 SQVTM, CDR2 ANQGSEA. V lost 0 bases, J lost 15 bases, and 12 bases lay in between. The CDR3 spans 11 residues. The CDR3 sequence: CSVEEGTARHF. CDR3 nucleotides: TGCAGCGTTGAAGAAGGGACGGCCCGGCATTTT.

This clonotype was seen at least ten times. The chain links TRBV15 to TRBJ1-2; a possible D gene is TRBD1 (5 bases). Germline V lookup: CDR1 LNHNV, CDR2 YYDKDF (reference sequence). Deletions cut 3 bases from V and 4 bases from J, with 24 bases between. There are 18 residues in the CDR3. CDR3 sequence (DNA): TGTGCCACCAGCAGCAGAGGGAGGTCATGGGGGAACTTCTATGGCTACACCTTC. It is translated as CATSSRGRSWGNFYGYTF.

This clonotype has ten or more counts. The chain carries TRBV7-9 and TRBJ2-2; possible D gene TRBD2, 5 bases. Germline CDR1 SEHNR, CDR2 FQNEAQ (reference sequence). This CDR3 spans 14 amino acids. The V and J ends lost 4 bases and 5 bases respectively, with 11 bases between them. The CDR3 region has the DNA TGTGCCAGCAGCTCCACCTCGGGGACCGGGGAGCTGTTTTTT. The encoded protein is CASSSTSGTGELFF.

There are many counts of this clonotype. The chain joins TRBV10-3 to TRBJ2-5; 10 bases match TRBD2. Germline assignment: CDR1 ENHRY and CDR2 SYGVKD. Trimming took 0 bases from V and 4 from J; bases not matched to a gene: 11. This CDR3 region has 18 residues. In DNA form, the CDR3 reads TGTGCCATCAGTGAGTCGGCGGGAAAGCGGGAGGGCCGAGAGACCCAGTACTTC. This encodes CAISESAGKREGRETQYF.

This clonotype has more than one count but fewer than ten. This chain uses TRBV20-1 with TRBJ2-5; TRBD2 matches 8 bases. The CDR3 sequence is 16 residues long. Losses at the gene ends were 0 bases for V and 3 bases for J; bases not matched to a gene: 9. Germline V gives CDR1 DFQATT, CDR2 SNEGSKA (reference sequence). CDR3: CSAREAGVLREETQYF. In DNA, the CDR3 is TGCAGTGCTAGAGAAGCGGGGGTTCTCCGCGAAGAGACCCAGTACTTC.

V usage is TRBV20-1 and J usage is TRBJ2-7; D is perhaps TRBD2 (6 bases). Germline CDR1 reads DFQATT; CDR2 reads SNEGSKA (reference sequence). The CDR3 totals 13 residues. V lost 3 bases to trimming and J lost 5 bases, with 14 bases between them. The CDR3 bases are TGCAGTGCTAGCGTTACGCGGGGCGACGAGCAGTACTTC. It encodes CSASVTRGDEQYF.

This clonotype was seen only once. The V call is TRBV10-3, the J call TRBJ2-1; D is uncertain. There are 13 residues in the CDR3. V lost 0 bases to trimming and J lost 5 bases, with 5 bases between them. Per germline, CDR1 ENHRY and CDR2 SYGVKD. This CDR3 reads CAISESFDNEQFF. The CDR3, as DNA: TGTGCCATCAGTGAGTCGTTCGACAATGAGCAGTTCTTC.

On this clonotype: Compared with germline, one end of the junction differs, possibly owing to a read error. The chain couples TRBV15 to TRBJ1-5; 9 bases are a match to TRBD1. Germline V gene data show CDR1 as LNHNV and CDR2 as YYDKDF (reference sequence). The CDR3 sequence is 14 residues long. The CDR3 sequence is CATSMDRGNRPQHF. The DNA for the CDR3 is TGTGCCACCAGCATGGACAGGGGCAATCGGCCCCAGCATTTT.

The rearrangement links TRBV10-3 to TRBJ2-7, with D perhaps TRBD1 or TRBD2 (5 bases each). CDR1 ENHRY and CDR2 SYGVKD come from the germline V gene. Trimming took 3 bases from V and 6 from J, leaving 12 bases between them. The CDR3 spans 13 residues. In DNA, the CDR3 is TGTGCCATCAGTGAAGGGACCCCCGCCGAGCAGTACTTC. Translated, it gives CAISEGTPAEQYF.

Remarks on this clonotype: The conserved phenylalanine or tryptophan is not found at the CDR3 terminus, so this likely reflects a read error. The DNA is omitted, as the CDR3 cannot be located on it reliably, and the CDR3 follows TCRdb's listing. The gene calls are TRBV7-9 and TRBJ1-4; the D call in the table, TRBD1, was not verified against the DNA. CDR1 SEHNR and CDR2 FQNEAQ come from the germline V gene (reference sequence). The CDR3 is 11 amino acids in total, end residues counted. The CDR3 here is CASSEGQGAFY.

This clonotype came up a few times. The gene calls are TRBV7-9 and TRBJ1-2; D gene unclear. The CDR3 totals 16 residues. Germline V CDR1 and CDR2: SEHNR, FQNEAQ (reference sequence). The germline V and J ends were trimmed by 2 bases and 10 bases, with 23 bases remaining between them. CDR3 nucleotides: TGTGCCAGCAGCTTATTTGGCCAGGTTCAGCAAATGGTCTACACCTTC. As protein: CASSLFGQVQQMVYTF.